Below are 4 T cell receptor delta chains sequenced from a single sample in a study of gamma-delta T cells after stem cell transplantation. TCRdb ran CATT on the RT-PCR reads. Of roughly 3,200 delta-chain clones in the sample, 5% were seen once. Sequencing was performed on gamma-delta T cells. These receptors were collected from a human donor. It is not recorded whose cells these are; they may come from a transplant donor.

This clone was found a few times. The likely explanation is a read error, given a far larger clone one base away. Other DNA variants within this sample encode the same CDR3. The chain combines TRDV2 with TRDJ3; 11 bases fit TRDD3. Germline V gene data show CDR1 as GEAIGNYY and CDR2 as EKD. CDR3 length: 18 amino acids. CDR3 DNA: TGTGCCTGTGACATACTGGGGGATAGTACCTGGGACACTCGACAGATGTTTTTC. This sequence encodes CACDILGDSTWDTRQMFF.

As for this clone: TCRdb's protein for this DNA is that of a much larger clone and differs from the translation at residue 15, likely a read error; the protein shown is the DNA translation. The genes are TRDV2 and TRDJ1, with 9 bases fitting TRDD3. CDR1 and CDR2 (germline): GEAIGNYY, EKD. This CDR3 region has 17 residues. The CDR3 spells CACDPLVLGEFTDKPIF. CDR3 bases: TGTGCCTGTGACCCCCTAGTACTGGGGGAGTTCACCGATAAACCCATCTTT.

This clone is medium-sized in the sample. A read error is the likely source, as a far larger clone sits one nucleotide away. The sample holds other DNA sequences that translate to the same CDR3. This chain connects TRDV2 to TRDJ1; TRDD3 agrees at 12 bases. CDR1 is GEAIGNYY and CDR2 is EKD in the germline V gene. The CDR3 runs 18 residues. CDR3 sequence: CACDTLNLGDTQTDKLIF. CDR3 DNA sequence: TGTGCCTGCGACACCTTAAACCTGGGGGATACGCAAACCGATAAACTCATCTTT.

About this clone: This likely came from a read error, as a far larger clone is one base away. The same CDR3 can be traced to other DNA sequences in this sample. The CDR3 nucleotides are TGTGCCTGTGAAATGCTGGGGGATACACCTCCCCGAACGTACACCGATAAACTAATCTTT. The encoded protein is CACEMLGDTPPRTYTDKLIF. The rearrangement links TRDV2 to TRDJ1; 11 positions match TRDD3. The V gene's germline CDR1 is GEAIGNYY and CDR2 EKD. CDR3 length: 20 residues.